The T cell receptor beta chain described here comes from a study of blood T cell repertoires in COVID-19. About the research overall: Sources were T cells, B-cell-depleted T cells, or PBMCs; the material itself was cDNA or gDNA.

This table comes from immunoSEQ multiplex PCR, and its TCRdb copy is limited to in-frame clones, with some not included. The table includes under 350,000 clones, 80% to 90% detected once. Donors were grouped by their self-reported clinical history. The CDR3 runs to 15 residues. Germline V lookup: CDR1 SGHNT, CDR2 YYREEE (reference sequence). The V end was cut by 0 bases, the J end by 3 bases, with 9 bases between. The sequencing sample was made of PBMCs or T cells enriched from blood (not recorded which). The chain recombines TRBV5-4 with TRBJ2-2, with TRBD2 as a possible D gene (6 bases). The sequence derives from a woman aged 40 to 55 with acute COVID-19. CDR3 sequence: CASSLDRRDTGELFF. DNA for the CDR3: TGTGCCAGCAGCTTGGATCGGAGGGACACCGGGGAGCTGTTTTTT.